One sample yielded the 12 T cell receptor beta chains listed below, sequenced in a study of CD8+CD57+ T cells in acquired aplastic anemia. The study profiled TCR beta VDJ and CDR3 using genomic DNA as template. A single record per CDR3 protein comes from TCRdb applying MiXCR to the reads. Seen here are 200,000 to 250,000 distinct CDR3 sequences, approximately 35% observed once, and the top ten hold roughly 1.1%. Sample: sorted CD4+, CD8+, or CD8+CD57+ T cells (not recorded which) from PBMCs. Receptors were obtained from a human donor in good health, serving as a control.

The table lists this clonotype with a few counts. The gene calls are TRBV20-1 and TRBJ1-5, with a possible D match to TRBD1 (5 bases). The CDR3 loop spans 13 amino acids. The V end was cut by 6 bases, the J end by 5 bases, with 14 bases between. CDR1 and CDR2 from the germline V gene are DFQATT and SNEGSKA (reference sequence). The CDR3 here is CSAAGPHDQPQHF. CDR3 coding DNA: TGCAGTGCAGCGGGACCGCACGATCAGCCCCAGCATTTT.

A note on this clonotype: This likely comes from a read error, as the CDR3 has no conserved phenylalanine or tryptophan at its end. V usage is TRBV15 and J usage is TRBJ1-1; 9 bases align to TRBD1. The CDR3 sequence is 15 residues long. Germline V gene lookup returns CDR1 LNHNV and CDR2 YYDKDF (reference sequence). CDR3 sequence reads: CVTSTFGQGSGEAFL. Written as DNA, the CDR3 is TGTGTCACCAGCACCTTCGGACAGGGGTCTGGTGAAGCTTTCCTT.

This chain connects TRBV12-3 or TRBV12-4 to TRBJ2-7; TRBD2 matches 11 bases. The junction had 4 bases not matched to a gene; V was cut back by 9 bases and J by 6 bases. This CDR3 comprises 12 residues. The CDR3 DNA reads as TGTGCCAGACTAGCGGGAGACCCCGAGCAGTACTTC. Translated, it gives CARLAGDPEQYF.

This clonotype was seen ten or more times. This rearrangement joins TRBV10-3 to TRBJ1-1, with a tentative D call TRBD1 (5 bases). Germline loops: CDR1 ENHRY, CDR2 SYGVKD. This CDR3 spans 11 amino acids. V lost 6 bases and J lost 7, with 9 bases in between. CDR3 coding DNA: TGTGCCATCAGGGGGGAGGTTGAAGCTTTCTTT. As protein: CAIRGEVEAFF.

Remarks on this clonotype: A read error is possible here, since a much larger clone lies one base away. The rearrangement links TRBV5-1 to TRBJ2-7, with D possibly being TRBD1 (7 bases). The germline CDR1 and CDR2 sequences are SGHRS and YFSETQ. V was clipped by 0 bases and J by 0 bases, with 10 bases between them. The CDR3 totals 15 residues. CDR3 bases: TGCGCCAGCAGCTTGGGGCGGGACAGCTCCTACGAGCAGTACTTC. Amino acid sequence: CASSLGRDSSYEQYF.

The sample holds many counts of this clonotype. The chain links TRBV11-2 to TRBJ1-2, with D unclear. V lost 5 bases, J lost 4 bases, and 17 bases lay in between. CDR1 and CDR2 (germline): SGHAT, FQNNGV. The CDR3 spans 15 residues. This chain's CDR3 is CASSRPWQLSYGYTF. The CDR3, as DNA: TGTGCCAGCAGCCGACCCTGGCAGCTAAGCTATGGCTACACCTTC.

The genes are TRBV10-3 and TRBJ2-3; perhaps TRBD2 as D (5 bases). Germline CDR1 is ENHRY and CDR2 is SYGVKD. V was shortened by 4 bases and J by 0 bases, with 14 bases between the two germline ends. The CDR3 covers 16 residues. The CDR3: CAISVASSPSTDTQYF. Written as DNA, the CDR3 is TGTGCCATCAGTGTGGCTAGCAGTCCTAGCACAGATACGCAGTATTTT.

The genes are TRBV20-1 and TRBJ1-2; D unresolved. The CDR3 is 12 amino acids. Germline-derived CDR1 and CDR2 are DFQATT and SNEGSKA (reference sequence). The V end lost 7 bases, the J end lost 0 bases, and 9 bases lay between the germline ends. CDR3 protein: CSGGRPNYGYTF. Written as DNA, the CDR3 is TGCAGTGGAGGACGGCCTAACTATGGCTACACCTTC.

Only a few counts were recorded for this clonotype. V and J are TRBV19 and TRBJ2-3, with D tentatively TRBD1 (5 bases). V was pared by 5 bases and J by 2 bases, with 23 bases between. The germline gives CDR1 LNHDA, CDR2 SQIVND (reference sequence). CDR3 length: 18 residues. CDR3 sequence reads: CASSRKGPISGSTDTQYF. CDR3 DNA: TGTGCCAGTAGTCGCAAGGGGCCCATATCCGGTTCCACAGATACGCAGTATTTT.

This clonotype was seen ten or more times. Here the CDR3 reads CASTTRGQGATDYGYTF. CDR3 DNA sequence: TGTGCCAGTACCACAAGGGGACAGGGGGCTACAGACTATGGCTACACCTTC. J is TRBJ1-2 and V is TRBV19, with TRBD1 matching 12 bases. V trimming: 7 bases; J trimming: 3 bases; junction bases outside the gene matches: 12. CDR3 length: 17 amino acids. The germline V gene encodes CDR1 LNHDA and CDR2 SQIVND (reference sequence). The whole variable domain, filled in from reference TRBV19 and TRBJ1-2, reads DGGITQSPKYLFRKEGQNVTLSCEQNLNHDAMYWYRQDPGQGLRLIYYSQIVNDFQKGDIAEGYSVSREKKESFPLTVTSAQKNPTAFYLCASTTRGQGATDYGYTFGSGTRLTVV.

This clonotype was counted at least ten times. J is TRBJ2-1 and V is TRBV12-3 or TRBV12-4; no definite D call. V dropped 3 bases and J dropped 5 bases, with 8 bases sitting between them. The CDR3 totals 13 residues. CDR3 nucleotides: TGTGCCAGCAGTTTTTACAGCAACAATGAGCAGTTCTTC. This encodes CASSFYSNNEQFF.

Many counts were recorded for this clonotype. The V gene is TRBV6-1, the J gene TRBJ2-7, with TRBD2 identical over 7 bases. The length of the CDR3 is 15 residues. Germline V CDR1 and CDR2: MNHNS, SASEGT. The ends lost 8 bases at V and 4 bases at J; junction bases unmatched: 14. CDR3 residues: CASRAGRLSPYEQYF. The DNA for the CDR3 is TGTGCCAGCCGAGCGGGGCGCTTGTCCCCTTACGAGCAGTACTTC.